Listed here is a single T cell receptor (beta chain). This clonotype was seen many times. It has no known antigen specificity. Qualities for individual bases were not recorded, and no much larger clone is one base off. This sample is part of a study of molecular identifiers for immune sequencing clone quantification (dated by TCRdb to 2016 to 2019). Looking at the study overall: For a replicate experiment, RNA from roughly 20,000 or 100,000 naive CD8 T cells was divided into five aliquots, of which four were sequenced. CD8 T cells were used in a methods study to benchmark molecular-identifier clustering-based TCR repertoire sequencing (MIDCIRS) and TCR RNA copy counting.

The library came from PCR. Instrument used: Illumina HiSeq 4000. Bulk TCR libraries were prepared as previously described, using TCR primers listed in Table S5. The Qiagen AllPrep DNA/RNA kit was used to purify total RNA. Before analysis, reads from multiple sequencing runs of one library were combined. The authors processed their data as follows. Reads were retained only if their TCR constant sequence matched exactly, and those retained reads were trimmed to 150 nt and grouped according to their 12-nt molecular barcodes. Reads in each barcode group were sub-clustered using a 15% Levenshtein threshold, and a quality-weighted consensus sequence was built for each RNA molecule. Non-functional sequences were removed, as were lower-count sequences one edit away from another. Barcode sub-clusters with fewer than 20% of the maximum read count were removed, based on fitting two negative binomial distributions. TCRdb reworked the public reads: Q25 trimming with fastp, MiXCR clone assembly, productive beta chains retained. Here each entry gathers all rows of one CDR3 protein and keeps the most common genes and DNA. TCRdb's processing, not the authors', yielded these V and J calls. Here the sample has about half a million distinct CDR3 sequences; 20% to 25% occur a single time. Of the sample, under 0.85% is held by the ten largest clones.

Libraries of naive CD8 T cells were built from anywhere between about 17,000 and 1,000,000 sorted cells, with 10%, 30% or 50% of the purified RNA used. On a BD FACSAria II, naive CD8 T cells were FACS-sorted as CD8+CD4-CCR7+CD45RA+ and collected into RLT Plus buffer. To test detection sensitivity, Jurkat RNA equal to approximately 10 TCR copies was added to samples of 20,000-1,000,000 naive CD8 T cells. CD8 T cells were enriched with RosetteSep CD8+ T Cell Enrichment Cocktail and Ficoll-Paque, followed by ACK red cell lysis. Broader findings and caveats from the paper: Spiked-in Jurkat TCR RNA equivalent to a single cell was reported to be detectable even among 850,000 to 1,000,000 naive CD8 T cells. When barcode sub-clustering was not used, chimeric consensus sequences inflated TCR diversity, with chimeras reaching as high as 47%. Highly expanded clone sizes could be underestimated if identical TCR molecules share a barcode. Modeling indicated 2.5 to 3 TCR RNA copies recovered per cell, compared with about 10 by digital PCR, which implies a capture efficiency of approximately 31%. The naive libraries included spiked-in Jurkat TCR RNA (around 10 copies' worth), and this RNA is not part of the donor repertoire. In CMV-specific effector cells, clones with more than 20 RNA copies contained over 98% of molecules, whereas in naive cells such clones contained under 1% of molecules.

Sequenced material: naive CD8+ T cells from blood, with Jurkat cell RNA spiked in. The cell subset or site tag for this specimen amounts to: FACS-sorted CD8+CD4-CCR7+CD45RA+ naive T cells. This receptor was taken from a human donor in good health. Some libraries in this study had Jurkat cell RNA spiked in.

The CDR3 region has the sequence CASSIDINTEAFF. The DNA sequence is as follows: TGTGCCAGCAGCATAGACATAAACACTGAAGCTTTCTTT. In this chain, TRBV12-3 or TRBV12-4 is recombined with TRBJ1-1, with the D gene too uncertain to name. The cysteine opens and the phenylalanine closes a CDR3 of 13 amino acids. Just CDR3 DNA is preserved here, 39 bases in frame from base 1. Trimming takes 6 bases from V and 2 bases from J, and the germline ends sit 10 bases apart.